The 6 T cell receptor beta chains in this list originate from one sample, sequenced in a study of blood T cell repertoires in COVID-19. Clones were sequenced by immunoSEQ multiplex PCR, and TCRdb holds only the in-frame ones, with some missing. Counted here are about 200,000 clones, 92% occurring once; the ten biggest clones make up around 0.85%. The sequencing sample was made of peripheral blood. The receptor source for this set is a man in his sixties with COVID-19, enrolled during active disease.

The chain is built from TRBV5-6 and TRBJ1-1; weak D call: TRBD1 (6 bases). V was cut by 4 bases and J by 0 bases, with 13 bases left in between. This CDR3 comprises 15 residues. Germline CDR1 SGHDT, CDR2 YYEEEE. The CDR3, as DNA: TGTGCCAGCAGCACAAGGACAGCGCTGAACACTGAAGCTTTCTTT. Its protein is CASSTRTALNTEAFF.

Only a few counts were recorded for this clone. The V gene is TRBV2, the J gene TRBJ1-5; no reliable D call. V was pared by 7 bases and J by 6 bases, with 10 bases between. The CDR3 has 12 amino acids. The germline V gene encodes CDR1 SNHLY and CDR2 FYNNEI. The CDR3 spells CASTQDSQPQHF. The CDR3 DNA reads TGTGCCAGCACCCAGGATAGTCAGCCCCAGCATTTT.

This chain connects TRBV2 to TRBJ2-7, with 8 bases that match TRBD2. V gave up 8 bases and J gave up 4 bases; unmatched junction bases: 10. CDR1 and CDR2 from the germline V gene are SNHLY and FYNNEI. CDR3 size: 14 residues. The CDR3 loop reads CASLGAGGRYEQYF. The CDR3 DNA reads as TGTGCCAGCCTAGGGGCGGGAGGTCGGTACGAGCAGTACTTC.

The rearrangement joins TRBV9 to TRBJ1-3; perhaps TRBD1 as D (5 bases). The CDR3 contains 17 residues. Trimming removed 3 bases at V and 2 bases at J, with 18 bases between. The V gene's germline CDR1 is SGDLS and CDR2 YYNGEE. The CDR3 nucleotides read TGTGCCAGCAGCGCGCGCGGGGCAGGGTCGACTGGAAACACCATATATTTT. Translated, it gives CASSARGAGSTGNTIYF.

The chain is built from TRBV5-4 and TRBJ2-4, with TRBD1 as a possible D gene (6 bases). The ends were cut back, 4 bases at V and 2 bases at J, with 10 bases in the middle. The CDR3 is 14 amino acids. Per germline, CDR1 SGHNT and CDR2 YYREEE (reference sequence). CDR3 loop: CASSQQGTKNIQYF. In DNA form, the CDR3 reads TGTGCCAGCAGCCAACAGGGCACCAAAAACATTCAGTACTTC.

This chain uses TRBV18 with TRBJ1-4; D gene uncertain. The CDR3 loop spans 13 amino acids. Deletions cut 3 bases from V and 4 bases from J, with 6 bases between. Germline V gene sequence: CDR1 KGHSH, CDR2 LQKENI. This CDR3 is CASSPGSNEKLFF. CDR3 nucleotides: TGTGCCAGCTCACCGGGCAGTAATGAAAAACTGTTTTTT.